These 14 T cell receptor beta chains originate from one sample sequenced in a study of Graves' ophthalmopathy and Graves' hyperthyroidism. As the template, RNA transcripts were used to amplify TCR beta CDR3 regions. RT-PCR with HTBI primers came first, then second-round multiplex PCR. TCRdb recomputed calls from the multiplex PCR reads with MiXCR, one row per CDR3 protein. The sample has over a million distinct CDR3 sequences, roughly two fifths seen once. The sample comprised peripheral blood or thyroid tissue (not recorded which). The receptor set was obtained from an adult man with Graves' hyperthyroidism.

The chain recombines TRBV5-1 with TRBJ1-1, with D tentatively TRBD1 (6 bases). Per germline, CDR1 SGHRS and CDR2 YFSETQ. CDR3 length equals 13 residues. Trimming cost V 0 bases and J 7 bases, with 10 bases left between them. CDR3 nucleotides: TGCGCCAGCAGCTTGGAGGGGGGCGTTGAAGCTTTCTTT. As protein: CASSLEGGVEAFF.

This clonotype was recorded at least ten times. This sequence joins TRBV19 and TRBJ1-2; 10 nucleotides align to TRBD1. Germline CDR1 reads LNHDA; CDR2 reads SQIVND (reference sequence). The ends lost 5 bases at V and 6 bases at J; junction bases unmatched: 6. The CDR3 covers 14 residues. CDR3 sequence reads: CASSLDRGAHGYTF. Written as DNA, the CDR3 is TGTGCCAGTAGTCTGGACAGGGGGGCCCATGGCTACACCTTC. Complete variable domain (other parts from reference TRBV19 and TRBJ1-2): DGGITQSPKYLFRKEGQNVTLSCEQNLNHDAMYWYRQDPGQGLRLIYYSQIVNDFQKGDIAEGYSVSREKKESFPLTVTSAQKNPTAFYLCASSLDRGAHGYTFGSGTRLTVV.

The sample holds many counts of this clonotype. The chain uses TRBV7-9 and TRBJ2-6; no firm D call. Germline-derived CDR1 and CDR2 are SEHNR and FQNEAQ (reference sequence). CDR3 length: 16 residues. V lost 3 bases, J lost 0 bases, and 9 bases lay in between. The CDR3, as DNA: TGTGCCAGCAGCTTTAGATTGGACTCTGGGGCCAACGTCCTGACTTTC. It encodes CASSFRLDSGANVLTF.

Only one count was recorded for this clonotype. A much larger clonotype is one base distant, so this may be a read error. The J gene is TRBJ2-5, the V gene TRBV9; maybe TRBD2 (7 bases). The CDR3 sequence is 14 residues long. V dropped 1 base and J dropped 7 bases, with 14 bases sitting between them. Germline V lookup: CDR1 SGDLS, CDR2 YYNGEE. The DNA of the CDR3 is TGTGCCAGCAGCGTATCCGGGGGGCTGGGGACCCAGTACTTC. Translated: CASSVSGGLGTQYF.

This clonotype was seen only once. A much bigger clone sits one base away, suggesting this may be a read error. CDR3 nucleotides: TGCAGTGCTAGTAGTCTAGCGGGGGGCTTTCAGACCCAGTACTTC. It codes for CSASSLAGGFQTQYF. The chain joins TRBV20-1 to TRBJ2-5; 11 bases match TRBD2. Germline trimming cut 3 bases from V and 6 bases from J; bases unmatched to any gene: 9. The length of the CDR3 is 15 residues. Germline CDR1 is DFQATT and CDR2 is SNEGSKA (reference sequence).

This clonotype showed up many times. This rearrangement joins TRBV4-3 to TRBJ2-7, with D possibly being TRBD1 or TRBD2 (5 bases each). V was clipped by 2 bases and J by 5 bases, with 13 bases between them. CDR3 length equals 14 residues. The germline CDR1 and CDR2 sequences are LGHNA and YSLEER. The CDR3: CASSQSRDVDEQYF. In DNA form, the CDR3 reads TGCGCCAGCAGCCAAAGCAGGGACGTGGACGAGCAGTACTTC.

There are many counts of this clonotype. The chain couples TRBV19 to TRBJ1-1; the D gene is possibly TRBD1 (6 bases). The length of the CDR3 is 16 residues. Per germline, CDR1 LNHDA and CDR2 SQIVND (reference sequence). V was clipped by 6 bases and J by 0 bases, with 17 bases between them. The DNA for the CDR3 is TGTGCCAGTAGCGAAACTGCGGGGACATTGAACACTGAAGCTTTCTTT. Translating gives CASSETAGTLNTEAFF. Drawing the rest from reference TRBV19 and TRBJ1-1, the complete variable domain is DGGITQSPKYLFRKEGQNVTLSCEQNLNHDAMYWYRQDPGQGLRLIYYSQIVNDFQKGDIAEGYSVSREKKESFPLTVTSAQKNPTAFYLCASSETAGTLNTEAFFGQGTRLTVV.

This chain links TRBV7-2 with TRBJ2-2; the D call may be TRBD1 or TRBD2 (5 bases each). Germline-derived CDR1 and CDR2 are SGHTA and FQGNSA. V lost 4 bases to trimming and J lost 4 bases, with 25 bases between them. The CDR3 sequence is 19 residues long. The CDR3 bases are TGTGCCAGCAGCTCGTCTAGGGTCGGGGCCAGGGCGGGCACCGGGGAGCTGTTTTTT. This gives the protein CASSSSRVGARAGTGELFF.

This clonotype was recorded a few times. The V call is TRBV9, the J call TRBJ1-1; 7 nucleotides align to TRBD1. Germline V lookup: CDR1 SGDLS, CDR2 YYNGEE. The CDR3 sequence is 13 residues long. V shed 0 bases and J 8 bases; nucleotides not matched to a gene: 4. The CDR3: CASSVVQGGEAFF. CDR3 bases: TGTGCCAGCAGCGTAGTGCAGGGGGGCGAAGCTTTCTTT. Drawing the rest from reference TRBV9 and TRBJ1-1, the complete variable domain is DSGVTQTPKHLITATGQRVTLRCSPRSGDLSVYWYQQSLDQGLQFLIQYYNGEERAKGNILERFSAQQFPDLHSELNLSSLELGDSALYFCASSVVQGGEAFFGQGTRLTVV.

This clonotype turned up a few times. This rearrangement joins TRBV6-5 to TRBJ1-1, with TRBD1 matching 8 bases. The CDR3 has 20 amino acids. CDR1 MNHEY and CDR2 SVGAGI come from the germline V gene. The trim removed 5 bases at V and 1 base at J, leaving 21 bases unmatched. The CDR3 loop is CASSHEAGGWAFRGNTEAFF. The CDR3 DNA sequence: TGTGCCAGCAGTCACGAAGCAGGGGGCTGGGCCTTCAGGGGGAACACTGAAGCTTTCTTT.

This clonotype was counted ten times or more. The chain uses TRBV20-1 and TRBJ2-2; 11 bases map to TRBD1. The CDR3 consists of 13 residues. V was pared by 5 bases and J by 7 bases, with 3 bases of the junction left unmatched. Germline lookup yields CDR1 DFQATT and CDR2 SNEGSKA (reference sequence). The CDR3, as DNA: TGCAGTGCTTCGGGACAGGGGGTCGGGGAGCTGTTTTTT. Amino acid sequence: CSASGQGVGELFF.

This clonotype was seen at least ten times. The chain is built from TRBV29-1 and TRBJ2-2; D remains ambiguous. Trimming took off 3 bases at V and 0 bases at J, with 5 bases between the two ends. The CDR3 runs to 13 residues. Germline lookup yields CDR1 SQVTM and CDR2 ANQGSEA. The CDR3 DNA is TGCAGCGTTGATACAGCGAACACCGGGGAGCTGTTTTTT. Translated, it gives CSVDTANTGELFF.

Ten or more counts support this clonotype. The chain carries TRBV7-6 and TRBJ2-7, with D unclear. V was pared by 5 bases and J by 2 bases, with 7 bases between. The CDR3 sequence is 12 residues long. CDR1 and CDR2 (germline): SGHVS, FNYEAQ. CDR3 protein: CASSNGPYEQYF. The CDR3 bases are TGTGCCAGCAGCAACGGGCCCTACGAGCAGTACTTC.

This sequence joins TRBV15 and TRBJ2-7, with D unclear. The germline gives CDR1 LNHNV, CDR2 YYDKDF (reference sequence). This CDR3 has 9 residues. The V end was cut by 10 bases, the J end by 7 bases, with 8 bases between. The CDR3 protein is CARAKEQYF. For the CDR3, the DNA is TGTGCCAGGGCCAAAGAGCAGTACTTC.